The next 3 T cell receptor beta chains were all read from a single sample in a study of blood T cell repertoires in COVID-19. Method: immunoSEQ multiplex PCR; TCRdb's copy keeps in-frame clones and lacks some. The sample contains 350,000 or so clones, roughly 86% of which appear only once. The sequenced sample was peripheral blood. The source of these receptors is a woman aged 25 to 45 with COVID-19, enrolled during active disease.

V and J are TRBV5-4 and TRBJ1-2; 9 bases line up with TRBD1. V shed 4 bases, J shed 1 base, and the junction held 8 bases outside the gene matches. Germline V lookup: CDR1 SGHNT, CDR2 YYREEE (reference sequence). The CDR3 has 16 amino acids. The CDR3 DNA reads TGTGCCAGCAGCCGAGCGGGACAGGGCGATAACTATGGCTACACCTTC. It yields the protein CASSRAGQGDNYGYTF.

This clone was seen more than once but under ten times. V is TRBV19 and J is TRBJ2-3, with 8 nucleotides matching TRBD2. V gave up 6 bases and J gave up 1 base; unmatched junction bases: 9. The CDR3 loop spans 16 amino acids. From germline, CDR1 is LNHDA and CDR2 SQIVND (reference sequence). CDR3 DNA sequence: TGTGCCAGTAGCATGGGGAGCGGGAGCGGCACAGATACGCAGTATTTT. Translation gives CASSMGSGSGTDTQYF.

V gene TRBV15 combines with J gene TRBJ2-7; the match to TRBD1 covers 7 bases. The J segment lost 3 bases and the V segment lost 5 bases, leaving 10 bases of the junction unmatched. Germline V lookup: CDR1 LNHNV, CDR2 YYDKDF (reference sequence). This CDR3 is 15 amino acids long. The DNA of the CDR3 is TGTGCCACCAGCCCCCTCCGGGGACAGCTCTACGAGCAGTACTTC. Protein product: CATSPLRGQLYEQYF.